This TCR beta chain was identified during a study of blood T cell repertoires in COVID-19. Germline CDR1 is LGHDT and CDR2 is YNNKEL (reference sequence). Trimming at V came to 4 bases and at J to 4 bases, leaving 13 bases not matched to a gene. The CDR3 contains 16 residues. Sequenced by immunoSEQ multiplex PCR; TCRdb stores in-frame clones only, minus some. The data show about 240,000 clones, with 85% to 90% seen just once and about 9.3% held by the top ten. The study assigned cohorts using participant-reported clinical history. The clonotype was recovered from a man between 40 and 49 years old who had recovered from COVID-19. Sequencing input: PBMCs or T cells enriched from blood (not recorded which). V is TRBV3-1 (or the pseudogene TRBV3-2) and J is TRBJ2-7, with 7 bases aligning to TRBD1. The CDR3: CASSPTRGDRLYEQYF. The CDR3, as DNA: TGTGCCAGCAGCCCTACCCGAGGGGACAGACTTTACGAGCAGTACTTC.